These 29 T cell receptor beta chains share one sample of origin, sequenced in a study of shared clonotypes between healthy human individuals. The data were produced by immunoSEQ multiplex PCR, yet TCRdb's version contains in-frame clones alone and is incomplete. This table has 400,000 to 600,000 clones, roughly 77% appearing once. What was sequenced was PBMCs. The receptor source for this set is a woman between 40 and 55 years old in good health. Some clones in this sample may be carry-over from other donors' samples.

This chain links TRBV10-3 with TRBJ2-5; tentatively, D is TRBD1 (6 bases). The V end lost 6 bases, the J end lost 2 bases, and 10 bases lay between the germline ends. Germline values: CDR1 ENHRY, CDR2 SYGVKD. The CDR3 runs to 13 residues. The CDR3 reads CAIRGRGQETQYF. CDR3 coding DNA: TGTGCCATCAGAGGAAGGGGGCAAGAGACCCAGTACTTC.

The chain has TRBV7-2 and TRBJ1-3, with 9 bases identical to TRBD1. Germline V gives CDR1 SGHTA, CDR2 FQGNSA. The J segment lost 4 bases and the V segment lost 4 bases, leaving 11 bases of the junction unmatched. This CDR3 contains 17 residues. The CDR3, as DNA: TGTGCCAGCAGCTCGGACAGGGGATGGTTCTTAGGAAACACCATATATTTT. This translates into CASSSDRGWFLGNTIYF.

The chain combines TRBV6-1 with TRBJ2-1, with a tentative D call TRBD2 (6 bases). Germline V gene sequence: CDR1 MNHNS, CDR2 SASEGT. This CDR3 is 15 amino acids long. V dropped 1 base and J dropped 2 bases, with 9 bases sitting between them. The CDR3 is CASSEVGGTYNEQFF. The DNA of the CDR3 is TGTGCCAGCAGTGAAGTGGGGGGAACCTACAATGAGCAGTTCTTC.

The rearrangement uses TRBV27 and TRBJ1-5, with D possibly being TRBD1 (5 bases). CDR3 length equals 14 residues. Trimming took 6 bases from V and 3 from J, leaving 12 bases between them. Per germline, CDR1 MNHEY and CDR2 SMNVEV (reference sequence). This CDR3 reads CASRRGLDNQPQHF. CDR3 coding DNA: TGTGCCAGCAGGAGGGGATTAGACAATCAGCCCCAGCATTTT.

This sequence joins TRBV14 and TRBJ1-2; D gene ambiguous. CDR1 and CDR2 (germline): SGHDN, FVKESK. CDR3 size: 13 residues. Trimming removed 1 base from V and 7 bases from J, with 10 bases in between. The CDR3 protein is CASSQVAVGGYTF. The CDR3 DNA follows: TGTGCCAGCAGCCAAGTGGCAGTAGGTGGCTACACCTTC.

This chain joins TRBV10-1 and TRBJ2-1; D remains unclear. CDR3 length: 13 amino acids. V lost 0 bases and J 8 bases, leaving 8 bases between the germline ends. Germline V lookup: CDR1 WNHNN, CDR2 SYGVQD (reference sequence). Here the CDR3 DNA reads TGCGCCAGCAGTGAGTCGAATTGGGATGAGCAGTTCTTC. Its translation: CASSESNWDEQFF.

The V gene is TRBV28, the J gene TRBJ2-7; perhaps TRBD2 as D (6 bases). The germline V gene encodes CDR1 MDHEN and CDR2 SYDVKM. V gave up 7 bases and J gave up 3 bases, with 16 bases separating them. CDR3 length: 14 amino acids. The DNA of the CDR3 is TGTGCCAGCAACGGGCGGGACTTCCTCTACGAGCAGTACTTC. Protein product: CASNGRDFLYEQYF.

This chain joins TRBV19 and TRBJ2-7, with 8 positions matching TRBD1. This CDR3 has 16 residues. V was pared by 8 bases and J by 5 bases, with 17 bases of the junction left unmatched. The V gene's germline CDR1 is LNHDA and CDR2 SQIVND (reference sequence). The CDR3 DNA is TGTGCCAGTCAGGGGGTGTACCGGGACAGGCCCAACGAGCAGTACTTC. Protein product: CASQGVYRDRPNEQYF.

The chain employs TRBV2 and TRBJ2-5; 10 bases agree with TRBD1. The CDR3 consists of 13 residues. The J segment lost 5 bases and the V segment lost 8 bases, leaving 5 bases of the junction unmatched. Germline loops: CDR1 SNHLY, CDR2 FYNNEI. The CDR3 sequence: CASGTGVGETQYF. The DNA of the CDR3 is TGTGCCAGCGGGACAGGGGTGGGGGAGACCCAGTACTTC.

This clone is labeled medium-sized (0.01 to 0.1%). The same CDR3 arises from other DNA sequences in this sample as well. This chain links TRBV4-1 with TRBJ2-7, with D hard to call. This CDR3 has 13 amino acids. Germline CDR1 reads MGHRA; CDR2 reads YSYEKL. The V end lost 1 base, the J end lost 3 bases, and 7 bases lay between the germline ends. The CDR3 nucleotides read TGCGCCAGCAGCCAAGTAGGTGGCTACGAGCAGTACTTC. It codes for CASSQVGGYEQYF.

The chain carries TRBV5-4 and TRBJ2-7; D remains unclear. V shed 2 bases and J shed 5 bases, with 11 bases lying between them. The CDR3 runs 13 residues. The germline V gene has CDR1 SGHNT and CDR2 YYREEE (reference sequence). In nucleotides, the CDR3 is TGTGCCAGCAGCTTAGATAGAACCGACGAGCAGTACTTC. This codes for CASSLDRTDEQYF.

J is TRBJ2-7 and V is TRBV15; D not certain. V was pared by 5 bases and J by 3 bases, with 5 bases between. The CDR3 spans 11 residues. Germline loops: CDR1 LNHNV, CDR2 YYDKDF (reference sequence). The CDR3 loop reads CATSGDYEQYF. CDR3 DNA: TGTGCCACCAGCGGGGACTACGAGCAGTACTTC.

V is TRBV20-1 and J is TRBJ2-1, with TRBD2 identical over 7 bases. The germline V gene has CDR1 DFQATT and CDR2 SNEGSKA (reference sequence). The CDR3 contains 11 residues. Trimming at V came to 8 bases and at J to 5 bases, leaving 3 bases not matched to a gene. The CDR3 spells CSSAGDNEQFF. Written as DNA, the CDR3 is TGCAGTAGCGCGGGGGACAATGAGCAGTTCTTC.

The chain uses TRBV11-3 and TRBJ2-2; D gene unclear. The length of the CDR3 is 14 residues. Germline CDR1 and CDR2: SGHNT and YENEEA. Between the trimmed V and J ends, which lost 0 bases and 3 bases, there was a span of 5 bases. Written as DNA, the CDR3 is TGTGCCAGCAGCTTAGATGGGCACACCGGGGAGCTGTTTTTT. Protein product: CASSLDGHTGELFF.

The rearrangement uses TRBV15 and TRBJ2-1, with 7 bases lining up with TRBD2. This CDR3 comprises 17 residues. Germline V gene sequence: CDR1 LNHNV, CDR2 YYDKDF (reference sequence). J lost 5 bases, V lost 5 bases, and 15 bases had no gene match. DNA for the CDR3: TGTGCCACCAGCTCAATTACCAGCGGGAATTGGAACAATGAGCAGTTCTTC. Protein product: CATSSITSGNWNNEQFF.

This rearrangement joins TRBV7-2 to TRBJ1-1; TRBD1 might be the D (6 bases). The CDR3 is 16 amino acids. V was clipped by 5 bases and J by 6 bases, with 22 bases between them. The germline gives CDR1 SGHTA, CDR2 FQGNSA. The chain's CDR3 is CASSRGGAMPLPEAFF. DNA of the CDR3: TGTGCCAGCAGCCGTGGGGGCGCGATGCCCCTCCCTGAAGCTTTCTTT.

V gene TRBV6-1 combines with J gene TRBJ1-5, with unresolved D. The germline V gene has CDR1 MNHNS and CDR2 SASEGT. The CDR3 extends over 15 amino acids. V was pared by 2 bases and J by 0 bases, with 8 bases between. For the CDR3, the DNA is TGTGCCAGCAGTGAACACGGTATTAGCAATCAGCCCCAGCATTTT. As protein: CASSEHGISNQPQHF.

The genes are TRBV7-6 and TRBJ2-7; the match to TRBD2 covers 9 bases. Germline CDR1 SGHVS, CDR2 FNYEAQ. V trimming: 0 bases; J trimming: 0 bases; junction bases outside the gene matches: 0. The CDR3 extends over 15 amino acids. CDR3 coding DNA: TGTGCCAGCAGCTTAGCTAGCGGGAGCTCCTACGAGCAGTACTTC. Residues: CASSLASGSSYEQYF.

The V call is TRBV28, the J call TRBJ2-7, with D maybe TRBD1 (6 bases). With 11 bases removed from V and 13 bases from J, the gap between germline ends came to 12 bases. In germline, CDR1 is MDHEN, CDR2 SYDVKM. The CDR3 has 8 amino acids. The CDR3 DNA reads as TGTGCCGCTGGACAGCGTTACTTC. Residues: CAAGQRYF.

The rearrangement joins TRBV27 to TRBJ2-1, with 11 bases matching TRBD2. The trim removed 7 bases at V and 0 bases at J, leaving 14 bases unmatched. The CDR3 is 19 amino acids. In germline, CDR1 is MNHEY, CDR2 SMNVEV (reference sequence). The CDR3 reads CASKSGTSGFFSSYNEQFF. CDR3 in DNA: TGTGCCAGCAAATCCGGGACTAGCGGATTTTTCAGCTCCTACAATGAGCAGTTCTTC.

V is TRBV2 and J is TRBJ1-6; 8 nucleotides align to TRBD1. The CDR3 extends over 12 amino acids. CDR1 and CDR2 from the germline V gene are SNHLY and FYNNEI. V lost 8 bases and J lost 8; bases outside the gene matches: 2. CDR3 DNA sequence: TGTGCCAGCGGACAGGGTCATTCACCCCTCCACTTT. It translates to CASGQGHSPLHF.

The V call is TRBV30, the J call TRBJ1-4; 7 positions match TRBD1. This CDR3 comprises 14 residues. V gave up 5 bases and J gave up 5 bases; unmatched junction bases: 8. Germline-derived CDR1 and CDR2 are GTSNPN and SVGIG (reference sequence). CDR3 bases: TGTGCCTGGGGCGGGGACAGATCAAATGAAAAACTGTTTTTT. Translating it yields CAWGGDRSNEKLFF.

This chain uses TRBV4-1 with TRBJ1-5; TRBD1 aligns across 7 bases. Trimming at V came to 4 bases and at J to 3 bases, leaving 6 bases not matched to a gene. The germline V gene encodes CDR1 MGHRA and CDR2 YSYEKL. This CDR3 has 15 amino acids. CDR3 region: CASSRGTVTNQPQHF. The CDR3, as DNA: TGCGCCAGCAGCCGCGGGACAGTCACCAATCAGCCCCAGCATTTT.

The rearrangement links TRBV14 to TRBJ1-5; the D is unclear. The CDR3 spans 13 residues. The germline CDR1 and CDR2 sequences are SGHDN and FVKESK. Trimming took 8 bases from V and 4 from J, leaving 12 bases between them. The CDR3 sequence: CASSTTLNQPQHF. The CDR3 bases are TGTGCCAGCTCTACCACCCTGAATCAGCCCCAGCATTTT. Based on the CDR3 plus reference TRBV14 and TRBJ1-5, the full variable domain is EAGVTQFPSHSVIEKGQTVTLRCDPISGHDNLYWYRRVMGKEIKFLLHFVKESKQDESGMPNNRFLAERTGGTYSTLKVQPAELEDSGVYFCASSTTLNQPQHFGDGTRLSIL.

V and J are TRBV28 and TRBJ1-1; D is undetermined. The germline gives CDR1 MDHEN, CDR2 SYDVKM. Trimming cost V 6 bases and J 11 bases, with 13 bases left between them. The CDR3 spans 11 residues. For the CDR3, the DNA is TGTGCCAGCAGCCCCGGCCCGAGGGCTTTCTTT. Amino acids: CASSPGPRAFF.

This chain links TRBV6-1 with TRBJ1-1, with TRBD1 as a possible D gene (6 bases). The V end was cut by 4 bases, the J end by 1 base, with 13 bases between. Germline CDR1 MNHNS, CDR2 SASEGT. The CDR3 contains 15 residues. The DNA of the CDR3 is TGTGCCAGCAGTGCAACAGGGCACTCGAACACTGAAGCTTTCTTT. It specifies CASSATGHSNTEAFF.

As to this clone: The junction shows a germline mismatch at one end, possibly a read error. The chain has TRBV5-1 and TRBJ2-5; D not certain. The germline V gene encodes CDR1 SGHRS and CDR2 YFSETQ. The CDR3 is 12 residues long. CDR3 in amino acids: CASSFRSEAQYF. The CDR3 coding sequence is TGCGCCAGCAGCTTCCGTTCAGAGGCCCAGTACTTC.

The chain joins TRBV21-1 to TRBJ1-3. TRBV21-1 is a known pseudogene. This CDR3 contains 16 residues. CDR3 amino acids: CASSRTPGTPGNTIYF. CDR3 DNA sequence: TGTGCCAGCAGCAGGACTCCAGGGACGCCTGGAAACACCATATATTTT.

This rearrangement joins TRBV7-8 to TRBJ1-4; no clear D. In germline, CDR1 is SGHVS, CDR2 FQNEAQ. This CDR3 has 13 residues. With 5 bases removed from V and 7 bases from J, the gap between germline ends came to 11 bases. The CDR3 sequence is CASSGRLGEKLFF. The CDR3 DNA sequence: TGTGCCAGCAGCGGACGACTTGGTGAAAAACTGTTTTTT.